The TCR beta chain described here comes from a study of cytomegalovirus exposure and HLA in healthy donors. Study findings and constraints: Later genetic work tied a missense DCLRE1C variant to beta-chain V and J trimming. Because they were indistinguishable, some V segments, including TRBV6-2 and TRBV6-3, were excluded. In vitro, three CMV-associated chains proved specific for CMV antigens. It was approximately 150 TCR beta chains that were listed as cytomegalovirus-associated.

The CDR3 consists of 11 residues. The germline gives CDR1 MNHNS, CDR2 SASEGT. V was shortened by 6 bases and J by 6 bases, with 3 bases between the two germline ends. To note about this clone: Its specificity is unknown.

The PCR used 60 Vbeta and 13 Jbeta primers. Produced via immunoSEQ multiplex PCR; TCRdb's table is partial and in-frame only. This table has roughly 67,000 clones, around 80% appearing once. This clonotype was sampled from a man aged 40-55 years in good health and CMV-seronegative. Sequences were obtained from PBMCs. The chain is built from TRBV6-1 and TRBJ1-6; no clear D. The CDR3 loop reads CASRLNSPLHF. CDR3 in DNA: TGTGCCAGCAGACTTAATTCACCCCTCCACTTT.